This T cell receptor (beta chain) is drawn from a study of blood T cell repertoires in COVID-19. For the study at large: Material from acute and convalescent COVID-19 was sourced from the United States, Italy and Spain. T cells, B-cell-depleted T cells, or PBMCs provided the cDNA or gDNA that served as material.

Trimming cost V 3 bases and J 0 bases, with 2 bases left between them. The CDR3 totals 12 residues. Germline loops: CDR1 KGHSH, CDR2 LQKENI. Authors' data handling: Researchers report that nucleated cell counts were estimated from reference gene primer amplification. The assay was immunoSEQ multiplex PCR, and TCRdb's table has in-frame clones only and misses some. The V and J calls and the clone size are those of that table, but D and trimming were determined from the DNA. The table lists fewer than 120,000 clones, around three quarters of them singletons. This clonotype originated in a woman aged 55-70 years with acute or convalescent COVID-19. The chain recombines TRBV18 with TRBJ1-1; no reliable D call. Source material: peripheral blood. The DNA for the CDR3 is TGTGCCAGCTCACCCTTGAACACTGAAGCTTTCTTT. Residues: CASSPLNTEAFF. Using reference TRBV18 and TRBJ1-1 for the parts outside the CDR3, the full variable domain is NAGVMQNPRHLVRRRGQEARLRCSPMKGHSHVYWYRQLPEEGLKFMVYLQKENIIDESGMPKERFSAEFPKEGPSILRIQQVVRGDSAAYFCASSPLNTEAFFGQGTRLTVV.